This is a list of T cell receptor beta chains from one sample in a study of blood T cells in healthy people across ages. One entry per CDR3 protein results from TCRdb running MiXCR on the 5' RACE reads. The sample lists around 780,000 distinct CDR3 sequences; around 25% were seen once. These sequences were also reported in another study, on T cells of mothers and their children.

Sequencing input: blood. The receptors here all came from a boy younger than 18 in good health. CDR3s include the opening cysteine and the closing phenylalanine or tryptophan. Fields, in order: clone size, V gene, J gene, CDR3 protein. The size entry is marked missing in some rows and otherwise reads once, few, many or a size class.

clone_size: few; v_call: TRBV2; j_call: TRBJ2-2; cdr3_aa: CASKLTTGELFF
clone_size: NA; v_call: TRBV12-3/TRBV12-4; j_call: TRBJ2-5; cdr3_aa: CASRPSGQGQTQYF
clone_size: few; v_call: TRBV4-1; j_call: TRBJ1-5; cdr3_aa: CASSSQGTGSNQPQHF
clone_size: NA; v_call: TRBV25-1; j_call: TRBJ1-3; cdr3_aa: CASSEPGNTIYF
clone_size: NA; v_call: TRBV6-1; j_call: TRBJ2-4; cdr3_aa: CASRPQVGITLAKNIQYF
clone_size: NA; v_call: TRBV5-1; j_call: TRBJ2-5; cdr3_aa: CASSLLGQYQETQYF
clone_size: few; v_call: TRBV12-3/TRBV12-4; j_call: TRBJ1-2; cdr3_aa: CASSLRGRVYGYTF
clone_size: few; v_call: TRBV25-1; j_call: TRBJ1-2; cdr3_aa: CASSRDRVVGGYTF
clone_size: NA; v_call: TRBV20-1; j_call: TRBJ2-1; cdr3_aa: CSAYLTPGLLASSYNEQFF
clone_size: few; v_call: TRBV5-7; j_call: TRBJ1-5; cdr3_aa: CASSLVGDLLPQPQHF
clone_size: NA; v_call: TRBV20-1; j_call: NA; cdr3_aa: CSASPPGGGNSYEQYF
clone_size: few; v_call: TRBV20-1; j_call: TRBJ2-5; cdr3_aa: CSARGRGTSWQETQYF
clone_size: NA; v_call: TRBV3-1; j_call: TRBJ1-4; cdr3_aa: CASSQVHRGKLFF
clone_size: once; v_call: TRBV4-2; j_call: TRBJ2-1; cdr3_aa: CASSHDHNEQFF
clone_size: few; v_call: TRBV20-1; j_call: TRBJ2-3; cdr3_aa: CSPGASGVTDTQYF
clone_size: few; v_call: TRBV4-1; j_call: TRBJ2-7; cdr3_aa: CAGSQAAGGGIYEQYF
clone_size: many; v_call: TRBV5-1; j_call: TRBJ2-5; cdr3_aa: CASSLGQGTGETQYF
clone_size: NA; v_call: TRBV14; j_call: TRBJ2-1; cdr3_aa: CASSLGGLAGNNEQFF
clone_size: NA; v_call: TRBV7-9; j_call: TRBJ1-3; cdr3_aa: CASSPSTVRSGNTIYF
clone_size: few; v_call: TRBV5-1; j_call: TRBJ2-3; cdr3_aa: CASSPGRPSTDTQYF
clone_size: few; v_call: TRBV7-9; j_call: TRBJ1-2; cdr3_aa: CASSLKITDGYTF
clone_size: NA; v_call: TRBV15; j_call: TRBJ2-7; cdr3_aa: CATSNAGSLFGNEQYF
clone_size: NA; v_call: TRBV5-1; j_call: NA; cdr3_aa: CASSSASGGVYNEQFF
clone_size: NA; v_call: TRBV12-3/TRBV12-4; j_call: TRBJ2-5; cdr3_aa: CASSLASGGAGQYF
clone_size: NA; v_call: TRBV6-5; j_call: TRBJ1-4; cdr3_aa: CASKGEKLFF
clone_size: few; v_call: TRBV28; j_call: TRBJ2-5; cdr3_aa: CASTLGIEQYF
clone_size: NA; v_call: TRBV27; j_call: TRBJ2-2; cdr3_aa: CASRRTSTGELFF
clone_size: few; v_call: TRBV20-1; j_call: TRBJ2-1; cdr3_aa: CSAPLDLLYNEQFF
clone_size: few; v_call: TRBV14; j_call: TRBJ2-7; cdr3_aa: CASSPGALSYEQYF
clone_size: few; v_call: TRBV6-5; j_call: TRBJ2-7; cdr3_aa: CASSYGPKPYEQYF
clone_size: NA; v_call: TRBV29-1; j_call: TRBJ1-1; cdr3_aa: CSVGSGGRNTEAFF
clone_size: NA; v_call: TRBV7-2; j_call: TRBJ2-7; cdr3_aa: CASSLGTGWTYEQYF
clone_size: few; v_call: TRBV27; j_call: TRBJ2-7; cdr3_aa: CASSPGTGRASYEQYF
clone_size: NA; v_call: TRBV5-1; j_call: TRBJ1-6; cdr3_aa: CASSDDRTLNSPLHF
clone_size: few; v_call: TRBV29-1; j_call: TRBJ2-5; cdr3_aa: CSVEDPGGWFF
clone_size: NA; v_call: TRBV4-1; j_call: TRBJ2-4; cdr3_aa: CASSQVRAVGIQYF
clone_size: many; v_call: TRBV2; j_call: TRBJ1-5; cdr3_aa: CASPGQGSNQPQHF
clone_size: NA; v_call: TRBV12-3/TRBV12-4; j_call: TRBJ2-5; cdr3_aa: CASSSPGQGFGETQYF
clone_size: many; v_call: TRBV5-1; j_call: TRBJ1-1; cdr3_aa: CASSLAGPNTEAFF
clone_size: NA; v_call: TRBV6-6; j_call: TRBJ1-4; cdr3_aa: CASSYSSGGDEKLFF
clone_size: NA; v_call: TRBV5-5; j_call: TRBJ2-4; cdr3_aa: CASSADRVVGNIQYF
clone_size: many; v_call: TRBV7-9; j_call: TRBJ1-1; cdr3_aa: CASSPDGNTEAFF
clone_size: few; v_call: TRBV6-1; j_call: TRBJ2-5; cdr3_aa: CASSQDRVEETQYF
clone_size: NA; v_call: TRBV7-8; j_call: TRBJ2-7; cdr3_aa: CASSAGTGVVYEQYF
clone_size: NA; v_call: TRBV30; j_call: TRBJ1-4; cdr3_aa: CAWRAPGTAIEKLFF
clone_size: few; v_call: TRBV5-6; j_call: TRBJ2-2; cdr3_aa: CASSFDRTPGAGELFF